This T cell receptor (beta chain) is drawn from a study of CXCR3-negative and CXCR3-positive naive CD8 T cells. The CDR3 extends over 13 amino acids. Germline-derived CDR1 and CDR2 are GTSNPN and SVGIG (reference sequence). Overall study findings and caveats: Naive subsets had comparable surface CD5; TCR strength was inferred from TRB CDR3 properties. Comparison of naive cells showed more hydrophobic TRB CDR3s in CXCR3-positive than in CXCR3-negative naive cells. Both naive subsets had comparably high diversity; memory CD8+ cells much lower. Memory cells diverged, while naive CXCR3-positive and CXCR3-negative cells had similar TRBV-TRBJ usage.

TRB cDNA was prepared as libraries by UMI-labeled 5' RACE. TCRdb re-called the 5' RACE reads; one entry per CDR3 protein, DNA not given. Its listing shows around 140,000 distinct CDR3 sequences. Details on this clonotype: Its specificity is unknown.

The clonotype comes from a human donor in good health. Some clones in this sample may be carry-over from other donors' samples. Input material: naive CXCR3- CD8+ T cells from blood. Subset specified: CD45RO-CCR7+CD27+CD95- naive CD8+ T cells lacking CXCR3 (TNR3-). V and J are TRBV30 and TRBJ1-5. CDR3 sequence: CAWSVLDGQPQHF.